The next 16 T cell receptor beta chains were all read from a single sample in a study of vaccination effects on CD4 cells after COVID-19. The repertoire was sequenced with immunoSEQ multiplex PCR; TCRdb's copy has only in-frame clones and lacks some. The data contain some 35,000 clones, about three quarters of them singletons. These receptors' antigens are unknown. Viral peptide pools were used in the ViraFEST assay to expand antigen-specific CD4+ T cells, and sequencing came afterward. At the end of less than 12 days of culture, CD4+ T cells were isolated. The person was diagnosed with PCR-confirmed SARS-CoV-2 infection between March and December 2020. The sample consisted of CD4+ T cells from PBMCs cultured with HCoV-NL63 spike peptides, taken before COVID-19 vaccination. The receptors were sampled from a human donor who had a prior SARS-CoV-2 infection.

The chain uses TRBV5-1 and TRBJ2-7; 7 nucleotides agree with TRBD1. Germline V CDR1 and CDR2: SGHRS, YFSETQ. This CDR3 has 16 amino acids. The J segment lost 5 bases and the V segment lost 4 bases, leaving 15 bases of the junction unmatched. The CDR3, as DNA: TGCGCCAGCAGCCCCCACTCCGGCCCGAGGGGGCACGAGCAGTACTTC. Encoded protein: CASSPHSGPRGHEQYF.

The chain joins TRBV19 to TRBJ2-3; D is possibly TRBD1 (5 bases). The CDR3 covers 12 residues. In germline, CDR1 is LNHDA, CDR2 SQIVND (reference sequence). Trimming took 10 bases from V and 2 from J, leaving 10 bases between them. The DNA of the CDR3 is TGTGCCACCGCAGGGTACACAGATACGCAGTATTTT. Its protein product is CATAGYTDTQYF.

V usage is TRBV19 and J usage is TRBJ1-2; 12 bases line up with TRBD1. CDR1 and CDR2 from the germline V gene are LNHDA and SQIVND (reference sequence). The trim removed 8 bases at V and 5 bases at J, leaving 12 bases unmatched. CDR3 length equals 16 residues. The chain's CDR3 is CASVRDRGQEGYGYTF. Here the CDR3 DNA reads TGTGCCAGTGTCCGGGACAGGGGGCAAGAGGGGTATGGCTACACCTTC.

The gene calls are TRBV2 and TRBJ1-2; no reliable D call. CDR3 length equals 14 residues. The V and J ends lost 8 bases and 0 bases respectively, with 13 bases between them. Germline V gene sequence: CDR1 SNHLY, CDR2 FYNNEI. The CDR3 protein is CASRGQLSNYGYTF. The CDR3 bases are TGTGCCAGCCGTGGTCAGCTTTCTAACTATGGCTACACCTTC. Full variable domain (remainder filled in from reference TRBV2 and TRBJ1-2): EPEVTQTPSHQVTQMGQEVILRCVPISNHLYFYWYRQILGQKVEFLVSFYNNEISEKSEIFDDQFSVERPDGSNFTLKIRSTKLEDSAMYFCASRGQLSNYGYTFGSGTRLTVV.

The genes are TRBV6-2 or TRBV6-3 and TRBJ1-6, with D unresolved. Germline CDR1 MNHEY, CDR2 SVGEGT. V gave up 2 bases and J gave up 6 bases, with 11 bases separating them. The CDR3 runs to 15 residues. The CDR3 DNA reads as TGTGCCAGCAGTTACGGCTTTCATCTTAATTCACCCCTCCACTTT. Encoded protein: CASSYGFHLNSPLHF.

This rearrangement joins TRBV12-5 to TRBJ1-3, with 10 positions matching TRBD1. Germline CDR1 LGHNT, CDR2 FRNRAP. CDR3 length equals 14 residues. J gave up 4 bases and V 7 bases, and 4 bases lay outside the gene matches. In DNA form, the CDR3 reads TGTGCTAGTGACGACAGGGGGCTAGGAAACACCATATATTTT. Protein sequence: CASDDRGLGNTIYF.

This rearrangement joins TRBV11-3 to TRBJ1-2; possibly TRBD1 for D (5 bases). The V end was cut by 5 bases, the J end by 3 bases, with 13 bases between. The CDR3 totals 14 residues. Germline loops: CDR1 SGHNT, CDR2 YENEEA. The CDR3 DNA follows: TGTGCCAGCAGCCCCGGGGCAGGCTACTATGGCTACACCTTC. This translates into CASSPGAGYYGYTF.

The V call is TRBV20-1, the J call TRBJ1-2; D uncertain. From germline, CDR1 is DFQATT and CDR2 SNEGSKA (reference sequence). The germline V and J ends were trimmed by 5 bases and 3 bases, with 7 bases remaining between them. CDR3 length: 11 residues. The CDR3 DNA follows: TGCAGTGCTTCAGAATACTATGGCTACACCTTC. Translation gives CSASEYYGYTF.

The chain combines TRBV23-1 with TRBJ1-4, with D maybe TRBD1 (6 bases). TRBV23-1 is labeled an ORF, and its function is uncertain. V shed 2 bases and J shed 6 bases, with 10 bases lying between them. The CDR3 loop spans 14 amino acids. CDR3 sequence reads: CASSQRAGDEKLFF. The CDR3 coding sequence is TGCGCCAGCAGTCAAAGGGCAGGGGATGAAAAACTGTTTTTT.

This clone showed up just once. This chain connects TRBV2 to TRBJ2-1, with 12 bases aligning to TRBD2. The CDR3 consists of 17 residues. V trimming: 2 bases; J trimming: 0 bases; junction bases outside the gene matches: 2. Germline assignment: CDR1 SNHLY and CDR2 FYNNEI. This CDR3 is CASSETTSGSSYNEQFF. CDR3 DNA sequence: TGTGCCAGCAGTGAAACGACTAGCGGGAGCTCCTACAATGAGCAGTTCTTC.

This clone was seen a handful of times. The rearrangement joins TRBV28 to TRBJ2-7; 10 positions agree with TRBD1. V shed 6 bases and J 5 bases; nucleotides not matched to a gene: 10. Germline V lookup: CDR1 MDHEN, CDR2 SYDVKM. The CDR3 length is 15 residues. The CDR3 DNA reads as TGTGCCAGCAGCCCGTGGACCGGGACAGGGGACGAGCAGTACTTC. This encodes CASSPWTGTGDEQYF.

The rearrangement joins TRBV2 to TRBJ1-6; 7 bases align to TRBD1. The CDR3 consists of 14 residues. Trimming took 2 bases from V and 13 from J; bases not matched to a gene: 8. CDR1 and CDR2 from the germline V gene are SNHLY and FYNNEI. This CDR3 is CASSERGLYIPLHF. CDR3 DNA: TGTGCCAGCAGTGAAAGGGGGCTGTATATTCCCCTCCACTTT.

CDR3 residues: CASSKAHQYSNQPQHF. DNA for the CDR3: TGTGCCAGCAGCAAAGCGCATCAGTATAGCAATCAGCCCCAGCATTTT. This chain connects TRBV21-1 to TRBJ1-5; the table's D call TRBD1 went unverified against the DNA. TRBV21-1 is shown as a pseudogene. The CDR3 spans 16 residues.

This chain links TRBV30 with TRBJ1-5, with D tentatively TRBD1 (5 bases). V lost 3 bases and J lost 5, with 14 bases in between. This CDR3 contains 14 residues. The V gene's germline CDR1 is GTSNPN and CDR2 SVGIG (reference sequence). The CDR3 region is CAWSGTRGDQPQHF. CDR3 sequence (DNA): TGTGCCTGGAGCGGGACCCGGGGGGATCAGCCCCAGCATTTT.

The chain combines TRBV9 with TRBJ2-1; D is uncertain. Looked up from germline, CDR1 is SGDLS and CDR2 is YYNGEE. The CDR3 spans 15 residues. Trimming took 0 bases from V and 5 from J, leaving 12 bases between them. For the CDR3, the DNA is TGTGCCAGCAGCGTAGCCGGACGACGAAACAATGAGCAGTTCTTC. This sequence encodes CASSVAGRRNNEQFF.

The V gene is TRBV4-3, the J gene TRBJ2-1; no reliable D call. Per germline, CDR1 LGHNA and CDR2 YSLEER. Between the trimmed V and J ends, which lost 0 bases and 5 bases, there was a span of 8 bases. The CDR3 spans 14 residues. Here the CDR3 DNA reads TGCGCCAGCAGCCAAGACTCGCCAAACAATGAGCAGTTCTTC. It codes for CASSQDSPNNEQFF.